This TCR beta chain stems from a study of chemoradiotherapy in HPV16-positive cancers (dated by TCRdb to about 2022). For the wider study: Candidate HPV-specific T-cell clones and common TCR motifs were defined by functional T-cell assays performed on cells from two HPV16-positive patients. Whether T-cell immunity against the HPV oncoproteins E6 and E7 changes during chemoradiotherapy and whether survival is affected by this immunity were examined in the study. Next, the candidate HPV-specific TCRs and motifs were followed in TCR repertoires from 80 to 90 patients with HPV-related cancers. The research as a whole found: Expansion of candidate HPV-specific clones and E7-related TCR motifs was observed in the tumor microenvironment during treatment, whereas no such expansion was observed for non-HPV-specific T cells. The functional definition of HPV-specific T cells came from only a couple of HPV16-positive patients, and the survival association was reported for HPV16-positive patients. In HPV16-positive patients, expansion of HPV-responsive T cells during chemoradiotherapy was associated with improved recurrence-free survival.

As regards this clone: Its binding antigen is unknown. Base qualities are not recorded, but no much larger clone differs from it by a single base.

The library was produced with the immunoSEQ multiplex PCR assay. The table was pulled from immuneACCESS by TCRdb, which kept in-frame rearrangements only. Such tables lose some clones; where checked, under half of the loss comes from unresolved V genes, and the rest has no known cause. The sample table records about 15,000 clones; roughly 89% of these occur just once. The ten largest clones represent about 2.3% of the sample. The CDR3 goes from the cysteine to the phenylalanine over 10 residues. CDR3 DNA only is kept here, 30 bases in frame from base 1. Sequences MDHEN (CDR1) and SYDVKM (CDR2) are obtained from the germline V gene. V sheds 6 bases and J sheds 3 bases, leaving 2 bases between their ends. Repertoires were sampled repeatedly over the course of chemoradiotherapy, so clonal expansion could be followed in the tumor microenvironment.

Here the sequenced sample was blood, taken from a patient who underwent chemoradiotherapy. The chain uses TRBV28 and TRBJ1-2; no D segment can be confidently identified. This receptor was identified in a human donor with HPV-associated anogenital cancer. The sequence in DNA is TGTGCCAGCAGGGACTATGGCTACACCTTC. Translated, this is CASRDYGYTF.